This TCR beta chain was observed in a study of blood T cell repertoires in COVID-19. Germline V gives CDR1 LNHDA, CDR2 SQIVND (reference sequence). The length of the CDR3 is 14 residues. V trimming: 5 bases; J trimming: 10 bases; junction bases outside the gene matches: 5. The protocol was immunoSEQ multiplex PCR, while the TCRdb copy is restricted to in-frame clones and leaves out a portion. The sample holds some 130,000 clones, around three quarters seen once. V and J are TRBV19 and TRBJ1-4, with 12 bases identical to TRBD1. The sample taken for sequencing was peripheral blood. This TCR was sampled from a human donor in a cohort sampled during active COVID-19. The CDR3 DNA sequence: TGTGCCAGTAGTGTGGGACAGGGGGCTGGAAAACTGTTTTTT. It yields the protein CASSVGQGAGKLFF.